Shown below are 17 T cell receptor beta chains from a single sample sequenced in a study of cytomegalovirus exposure and HLA in healthy donors. The PCR had 60 Vbeta and 13 Jbeta primers. Only in-frame clones appear in the TCRdb table, and some are missing; sequencing was by immunoSEQ multiplex PCR. The sample gives some 120,000 clones, about 80% of which show up once; approximately 0.93% is in the top ten. Sequences were obtained from PBMCs. Receptors originate from a human donor in good health.

The V gene is TRBV28, the J gene TRBJ2-7; 9 positions match TRBD2. In germline, CDR1 is MDHEN, CDR2 SYDVKM. The CDR3 is 14 amino acids. Trimming at V came to 10 bases and at J to 3 bases, leaving 10 bases not matched to a gene. The CDR3 here is CATRRSGGYYEQYF. The DNA for the CDR3 is TGTGCCACCCGACGCAGCGGGGGGTACTACGAGCAGTACTTC.

This chain connects TRBV9 to TRBJ1-4, with 8 bases aligning to TRBD1. V shed 0 bases, J shed 4 bases, and the junction held 5 bases outside the gene matches. The CDR3 extends over 16 amino acids. CDR1 SGDLS and CDR2 YYNGEE come from the germline V gene. In DNA form, the CDR3 reads TGTGCCAGCAGCGTAGGGGTGGGACAGGTTAATGAAAAACTGTTTTTT. Translating it yields CASSVGVGQVNEKLFF.

The V call is TRBV7-9, the J call TRBJ2-7; TRBD1 aligns across 7 bases. The CDR3 spans 13 residues. Trimming cost V 5 bases and J 7 bases; bases outside gene matches: 8. Germline CDR1 is SEHNR and CDR2 is FQNEAQ (reference sequence). DNA for the CDR3: TGTGCCAGCAGCCGACAGGGAACAGTTGAGCAGTACTTC. It codes for CASSRQGTVEQYF.

The chain uses TRBV13 and TRBJ2-7; weak D call: TRBD2 (6 bases). In germline, CDR1 is PRHDT, CDR2 FYEKMQ (reference sequence). This CDR3 contains 13 residues. Trimming pared 7 bases from V and 5 bases from J, leaving 15 bases between. In nucleotides, the CDR3 is TGTGCCAGCACCTCAAGACTAGTAGACGAGCAGTACTTC. Amino acid sequence: CASTSRLVDEQYF.

The CDR3 DNA sequence: TGCGCCAGCAGCAAGGGAACAGGATTTAGTACAGATACGCAGTATTTT. Protein product: CASSKGTGFSTDTQYF. V is TRBV5-1 and J is TRBJ2-3; D is perhaps TRBD1 (5 bases). The CDR3 sequence is 16 residues long. Germline CDR1 and CDR2: SGHRS and YFSETQ. Trimming left V 4 bases short and J 3 bases short, with 18 bases between.

Only one count was recorded for this clone. The chain has TRBV2 and TRBJ1-1; TRBD1 aligns across 8 bases. CDR1 SNHLY and CDR2 FYNNEI come from the germline V gene. With V trimmed by 6 bases and J by 3 bases, 6 bases remained unmatched. The length of the CDR3 is 14 residues. The CDR3 protein is CASRRGQGDTEAFF. CDR3 sequence (DNA): TGTGCCAGCAGAAGAGGACAGGGAGACACTGAAGCTTTCTTT.

In this sample, this clone turned up a few times. The V call is TRBV15, the J call TRBJ2-6; the D gene is possibly TRBD2 (6 bases). The V and J ends lost 1 base and 0 bases respectively, with 16 bases between them. This CDR3 spans 19 amino acids. The germline V gene encodes CDR1 LNHNV and CDR2 YYDKDF (reference sequence). CDR3 nucleotide sequence: TGTGCCACCAGCAGAGGCCGAGGAGGGCCACCCTCTGGGGCCAACGTCCTGACTTTC. This translates into CATSRGRGGPPSGANVLTF.

In its sample, this clone was seen once. The rearrangement links TRBV5-1 to TRBJ1-1; maybe TRBD1 (6 bases). The germline gives CDR1 SGHRS, CDR2 YFSETQ. CDR3 length: 15 amino acids. Trimming removed 0 bases at V and 5 bases at J, with 14 bases between. The CDR3 DNA follows: TGCGCCAGCAGCTTGGGGACAGTAAGAGGTACTGAAGCTTTCTTT. Translation gives CASSLGTVRGTEAFF.

The chain joins TRBV9 to TRBJ1-3; 9 nucleotides align to TRBD1. V dropped 3 bases and J dropped 0; count of bases not matched to a gene: 4. The CDR3 extends over 16 amino acids. The germline V gene encodes CDR1 SGDLS and CDR2 YYNGEE. The CDR3: CASSADRGFSGNTIYF. In DNA, the CDR3 is TGTGCCAGCAGCGCCGACAGGGGGTTCTCTGGAAACACCATATATTTT.

V usage is TRBV7-2 and J usage is TRBJ2-7, with 9 bases aligning to TRBD1. The CDR3 runs to 14 residues. CDR1 SGHTA and CDR2 FQGNSA come from the germline V gene. Trimming removed 6 bases from V and 2 bases from J; junction bases left unmatched: 5. The CDR3 spells CASSPGTGTYEQYF. The DNA for the CDR3 is TGTGCCAGCAGTCCCGGGACAGGGACCTACGAGCAGTACTTC.

The V and J genes are TRBV9 and TRBJ1-1; D is perhaps TRBD1 (5 bases). The germline V gene has CDR1 SGDLS and CDR2 YYNGEE. V was shortened by 0 bases and J by 4 bases, with 13 bases between the two germline ends. CDR3 length: 15 residues. CDR3 protein: CASSVGRAGGTEAFF. Written as DNA, the CDR3 is TGTGCCAGCAGCGTAGGCAGGGCCGGGGGCACTGAAGCTTTCTTT.

The chain has TRBV7-8 and TRBJ2-3, with D tentatively TRBD1 (6 bases). V was cut by 6 bases and J by 1 base, with 14 bases left in between. The CDR3 has 15 amino acids. Germline V gene lookup returns CDR1 SGHVS and CDR2 FQNEAQ. CDR3: CASRSPRQGTDTQYF. The CDR3 region has the DNA TGTGCCAGCAGGTCCCCCAGACAGGGCACAGATACGCAGTATTTT.

The gene calls are TRBV27 and TRBJ1-1; D unresolved. Between the trimmed V and J ends, which lost 8 bases and 4 bases, there was a span of 20 bases. Germline CDR1 is MNHEY and CDR2 is SMNVEV (reference sequence). The CDR3 extends over 15 amino acids. The CDR3 sequence is CASVGVGKKGTEAFF. In nucleotides, the CDR3 is TGTGCCAGCGTCGGGGTGGGGAAGAAGGGCACTGAAGCTTTCTTT.

This clone showed up just a few times. The genes are TRBV4-1 and TRBJ1-5; D remains unclear. CDR1 is MGHRA and CDR2 is YSYEKL in the germline V gene. Trimming stripped 4 bases from V and 5 bases from J, with 9 bases between. CDR3 length: 13 residues. CDR3: CASSPRVYQPQHF. Here the CDR3 DNA reads TGCGCCAGCAGCCCGAGAGTTTATCAGCCCCAGCATTTT.

The rearrangement links TRBV9 to TRBJ1-1; no definite D call. CDR1 and CDR2 (germline): SGDLS, YYNGEE. V lost 0 bases and J lost 5, with 8 bases in between. The CDR3 extends over 13 amino acids. CDR3 nucleotides: TGTGCCAGCAGCGTAGGCGGGAGGACTGAAGCTTTCTTT. Amino acid sequence: CASSVGGRTEAFF.

The V call is TRBV2, the J call TRBJ2-7, with D perhaps TRBD2 (7 bases). The V end was cut by 6 bases, the J end by 0 bases, with 15 bases between. Per germline, CDR1 SNHLY and CDR2 FYNNEI. The CDR3 is made up of 15 amino acids. DNA for the CDR3: TGTGCCAGCAGCGCTGGGGGGGCTGCCTCCTACGAGCAGTACTTC. This codes for CASSAGGAASYEQYF.

CDR3 nucleotide sequence: TGTGCCAGCAGTTCGGACGGGACTAGCGGGGGGCCGGTCTACGAGCAGTACTTC. This translates into CASSSDGTSGGPVYEQYF. V and J are TRBV27 and TRBJ2-7; 15 nucleotides align to TRBD2. V lost 4 bases, J lost 3 bases, and 10 bases stayed unmatched. CDR1 and CDR2 (germline): MNHEY, SMNVEV (reference sequence). The CDR3 sequence is 18 residues long.